These T cell receptor beta chains were read from a single sample in a study of T cells after yellow fever vaccination. TCRdb re-analysed the 5' RACE reads in MiXCR, keeping a single row per CDR3 protein. Among about 69,000 distinct CDR3 sequences listed, 5% to 6.5% were seen once. The source was CD4+ T cells sorted from PBMCs, collected roughly 15 days after the first yellow fever vaccination. The receptors shown here come from a man between 18 and 35 years old who received the YFV17D yellow fever vaccine. Both conserved end residues are part of each CDR3. A D gene is named only where the DNA matches it firmly. Some rows have no size entry. The others give once, few or many, or a class for an expanded clone.

clone_size,j_call,v_call,d_call,cdr3_aa,cdr3_nt
many,TRBJ1-4,TRBV6-5,.,CASSYSDAGGRKLFF,TGTGCCAGCAGTTACTCTGACGCCGGGGGGCGGAAACTGTTTTTT
few,TRBJ1-2,TRBV6-5,.,CASSYPGQPGNYGYTF,TGTGCCAGCAGTTACCCCGGCCAGCCCGGTAATTATGGCTACACCTTC
many,TRBJ1-1,TRBV29-1,.,CSARTEKAFF,TGCAGCGCCAGGACAGAGAAAGCTTTCTTT
many,TRBJ2-3,TRBV5-1,TRBD2,CASSLGLAGATDTQYF,TGCGCCAGCAGCCTGGGACTAGCGGGGGCCACAGATACGCAGTATTTT
many,TRBJ2-1,TRBV7-9,.,CASSLGGPYNEQFF,TGTGCCAGCAGCTTAGGTGGTCCCTACAATGAGCAGTTCTTC
many,TRBJ2-5,TRBV7-2,.,CASSLLQPQGTQYF,TGTGCCAGCAGCTTGCTACAGCCTCAGGGGACCCAGTACTTC
.,TRBJ2-1,TRBV7-9,.,CASPPLFNEQFF,TGTGCCAGCCCTCCCCTGTTCAATGAGCAGTTCTTC
many,TRBJ1-6,TRBV5-1,.,CASSNQGHNSPLHF,TGCGCCAGCAGCAATCAGGGGCATAATTCACCCCTCCACTTT
many,TRBJ1-2,TRBV12-3/TRBV12-4,.,CASSLKGGYGYTF,TGTGCCAGCAGTTTGAAAGGGGGCTATGGCTACACCTTC
few,TRBJ1-1,TRBV10-3,TRBD1,CAITERTGWTEAFF,TGTGCCATCACCGAACGGACAGGGTGGACTGAAGCTTTCTTT
many,TRBJ1-1,TRBV10-3,.,CAISPGLKNTEAFF,TGTGCCATCAGCCCGGGCCTCAAAAACACTGAAGCTTTCTTT
many,TRBJ2-5,TRBV5-1,.,CASSLGAGAQETQYF,TGCGCCAGCAGCTTGGGGGCGGGGGCACAAGAGACCCAGTACTTC
many,TRBJ1-5,TRBV7-2,TRBD1,CASSFGTVNQPQHF,TGTGCCAGCAGCTTTGGGACAGTCAATCAGCCCCAGCATTTT
many,TRBJ2-6,TRBV7-6,.,CASSLSTGRGANVLTF,TGTGCCAGCAGCCTTTCTACAGGGCGGGGGGCCAACGTCCTGACTTTC
many,TRBJ2-4,TRBV10-2,.,CASSAELKNIQYF,TGCGCCAGCAGTGCGGAGCTTAAAAACATTCAGTACTTC
many,TRBJ2-5,TRBV18,.,CASSPASETQYF,TGTGCCAGCTCACCGGCCTCGGAGACCCAGTACTTC
many,TRBJ2-1,TRBV7-9,.,CASSRGPQGRRNEQFF,TGTGCCAGCAGCAGGGGCCCCCAGGGACGTCGGAATGAGCAGTTCTTC
many,TRBJ2-7,TRBV20-1,.,CSARDRRTSYEQYF,TGCAGTGCTAGAGATCGTAGGACTTCATACGAGCAGTACTTC
many,TRBJ2-5,TRBV6-1,.,CASSEAGGGYQETQYF,TGTGCCAGCAGTGAAGCTGGGGGGGGCTACCAAGAGACCCAGTACTTC
many,TRBJ1-1,TRBV6-5,.,CASLGGGAAFF,TGTGCCAGCCTCGGAGGGGGTGCGGCTTTCTTT
many,TRBJ1-2,TRBV5-1,.,CASSRGEGGRQNYGYTF,TGCGCCAGCAGCCGAGGGGAAGGTGGGAGGCAGAACTATGGCTACACCTTC
many,TRBJ2-2,TRBV28,.,CASSSGQNTGELFF,TGTGCCAGCAGTTCAGGACAAAACACCGGGGAGCTGTTTTTT
many,TRBJ2-5,TRBV7-2,.,CASSRERSGTQYF,TGTGCCAGCAGCCGTGAGCGGTCCGGGACCCAGTACTTC
many,TRBJ2-5,TRBV5-1,.,CASSHGHGETQYF,TGCGCCAGCAGCCACGGACACGGAGAGACCCAGTACTTC
many,TRBJ2-5,TRBV5-1,.,CASSPGHGSQETQYF,TGCGCCAGCAGCCCCGGCCATGGCAGCCAAGAGACCCAGTACTTC
many,TRBJ2-1,TRBV5-1,.,CASSLQAGIYYEQFF,TGCGCCAGCAGCTTGCAGGCAGGGATCTACTATGAGCAGTTCTTC
few,TRBJ1-1,TRBV30,.,CAWARGLGMNTEAFF,TGTGCCTGGGCGAGGGGATTAGGGATGAACACTGAAGCTTTCTTT
many,TRBJ1-2,TRBV28,.,CASSLSHYGYTF,TGTGCCAGCAGTTTAAGCCACTATGGCTACACCTTC
many,TRBJ2-5,TRBV7-2,.,CASSLGRQETQYF,TGTGCCAGCAGCTTAGGCAGGCAAGAGACCCAGTACTTC
many,TRBJ1-2,TRBV20-1,TRBD1,CSARESTGNYGYTF,TGCAGTGCTAGAGAATCGACAGGGAACTATGGCTACACCTTC
many,TRBJ2-2,TRBV9,.,CASSVGASWNTGELFF,TGTGCCAGCAGCGTAGGGGCTAGTTGGAACACCGGGGAGCTGTTTTTT
many,TRBJ2-1,TRBV9,TRBD2,CASSVGTSVYNEQFF,TGTGCCAGCAGCGTAGGGACTAGCGTCTACAATGAGCAGTTCTTC
.,TRBJ1-2,TRBV19,.,CASSMRGVYYTF,TGTGCCAGTAGTATGAGAGGGGTTTACTACACCTTC
few,TRBJ1-2,TRBV7-8,TRBD1,CASSLMGQGSYGYTF,TGTGCCAGCAGCTTAATGGGACAGGGAAGCTATGGCTACACCTTC